Below are 7 T cell receptor beta chains sequenced from a single sample in a study of response to subunit inactivated influenza vaccine. TCRdb reanalysed the RT-PCR reads using MiXCR and keeps one entry per CDR3 protein. The data hold 530,000 or so distinct CDR3 sequences, with 12% observed a single time. Specimen: PBMCs from blood, collected on the day of vaccination. Receptors were obtained from a man aged 50-60 years who received an inactivated influenza vaccine.

This clonotype was seen more than once but under ten times. V is TRBV7-9 and J is TRBJ1-4, with TRBD1 identical over 8 bases. The CDR3 is 17 residues long. The V gene's germline CDR1 is SEHNR and CDR2 FQNEAQ (reference sequence). V was clipped by 5 bases and J by 0 bases; unmatched bases: 8. CDR3 coding DNA: TGTGCCAGCAGCACCCCCATACAGGGGGCAACTAATGAAAAACTGTTTTTT. It specifies CASSTPIQGATNEKLFF.

This clonotype was seen a few times. The chain recombines TRBV2 with TRBJ2-7, with 11 bases fitting TRBD2. The CDR3 has 16 residues. Germline V lookup: CDR1 SNHLY, CDR2 FYNNEI. After removal of 5 bases from V and 2 bases from J, the junction contained 8 bases not matched to a gene. CDR3: CASSRTVSGRAYEQYF. DNA for the CDR3: TGTGCCAGCAGTCGAACAGTTAGCGGGAGGGCCTACGAGCAGTACTTC.

This clonotype has ten or more counts. The chain joins TRBV13 to TRBJ2-2; D remains ambiguous. Germline values: CDR1 PRHDT, CDR2 FYEKMQ (reference sequence). Trimming removed 5 bases from V and 8 bases from J, with 9 bases in between. The CDR3 spans 12 residues. As DNA, the CDR3 is TGTGCCAGCAGCGCCCACCAGGGGGAGCTGTTTTTT. The encoded protein is CASSAHQGELFF.

This clonotype was counted only a few times. This sequence joins TRBV5-1 and TRBJ2-2; TRBD1 agrees at 8 bases. CDR3 size: 15 residues. The germline CDR1 and CDR2 sequences are SGHRS and YFSETQ. The junction had 5 bases not matched to a gene; V was cut back by 7 bases and J by 0 bases. The CDR3 here is CASERTGTNTGELFF. The CDR3 DNA follows: TGCGCCAGCGAGAGGACAGGGACGAACACCGGGGAGCTGTTTTTT. Using reference TRBV5-1 and TRBJ2-2 for the parts outside the CDR3, the full variable domain is KAGVTQTPRYLIKTRGQQVTLSCSPISGHRSVSWYQQTPGQGLQFLFEYFSETQRNKGNFPGRFSGRQFSNSRSEMNVSTLELGDSALYLCASERTGTNTGELFFGEGSRLTVL.

The chain is built from TRBV20-1 and TRBJ2-7, with a tentative D call TRBD1 (6 bases). V was cut by 5 bases and J by 0 bases, with 11 bases left in between. The CDR3 has 13 residues. Germline values: CDR1 DFQATT, CDR2 SNEGSKA (reference sequence). This CDR3 is CSAHRDISYEQYF. As DNA, the CDR3 is TGCAGTGCTCACCGGGACATCTCCTACGAGCAGTACTTC.

This clonotype was observed a few times. The CDR3 here is CASSQVGSEKLFF. CDR3 coding DNA: TGCGCCAGCAGCCAAGTAGGATCTGAAAAACTGTTTTTT. The gene calls are TRBV4-1 and TRBJ1-4; D is unresolved. V dropped 1 base and J dropped 7 bases, with 7 bases sitting between them. The CDR3 loop spans 13 amino acids. CDR1 is MGHRA, CDR2 YSYEKL, per germline.

This chain joins TRBV29-1 and TRBJ2-7; D may be TRBD1 (5 bases). This CDR3 is built from 13 residues. Germline loops: CDR1 SQVTM, CDR2 ANQGSEA. Trimming removed 1 base from V and 4 bases from J, with 11 bases in between. The CDR3 reads CSVEGTPNYEQYF. In DNA form, the CDR3 reads TGCAGCGTTGAAGGGACACCTAATTACGAGCAGTACTTC.